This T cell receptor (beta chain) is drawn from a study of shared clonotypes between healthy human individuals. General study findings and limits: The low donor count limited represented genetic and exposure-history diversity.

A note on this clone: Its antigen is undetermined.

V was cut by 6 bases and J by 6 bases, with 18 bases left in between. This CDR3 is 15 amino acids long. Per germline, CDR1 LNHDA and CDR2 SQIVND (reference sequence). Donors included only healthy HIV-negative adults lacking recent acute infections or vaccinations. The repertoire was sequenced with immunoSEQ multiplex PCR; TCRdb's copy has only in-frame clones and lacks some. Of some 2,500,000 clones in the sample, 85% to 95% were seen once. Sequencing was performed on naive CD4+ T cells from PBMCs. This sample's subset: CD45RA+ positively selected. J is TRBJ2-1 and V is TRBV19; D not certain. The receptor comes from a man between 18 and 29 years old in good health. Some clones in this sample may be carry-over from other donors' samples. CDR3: CASREGGSRFNEQFF. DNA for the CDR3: TGTGCCAGTAGGGAAGGCGGCAGTCGCTTCAATGAGCAGTTCTTC.